The clone carrying this TCR beta chain is a singleton in its sample. The data were obtained in a study of blood T cell repertoires in COVID-19. This CDR3 has 14 residues. The germline CDR1 and CDR2 sequences are MDHEN and SYDVKM. The V gene lost 5 bases and the J gene lost 2 bases, with 13 bases spanning the gap. Assay: immunoSEQ multiplex PCR; the TCRdb copy retains only in-frame clones and omits some. The table records about 70,000 clones, 85% to 90% of them present only once. The sequenced sample was peripheral blood. This chain uses TRBV28 with TRBJ2-7; D possibly corresponds to TRBD2 (6 bases). The TCR originated in a man aged 50 to 60 with acute or convalescent COVID-19. The CDR3 is CASSPRDWAYEQYF. The CDR3 nucleotides read TGTGCCAGCAGTCCGCGGGACTGGGCCTACGAGCAGTACTTC. The full variable domain, completed using reference TRBV28 and TRBJ2-7, is DVKVTQSSRYLVKRTGEKVFLECVQDMDHENMFWYRQDPGLGLRLIYFSYDVKMKEKGDIPEGYSVSREKKERFSLILESASTNQTSMYLCASSPRDWAYEQYFGPGTRLTVT.